The text below deals with one T cell receptor (beta chain). Measured with immunoSEQ multiplex PCR; TCRdb has only the in-frame clones, and not every one. The profile shows more than 40,000 clones, about nine tenths of them singletons. The data are from a study of T cell responses to AZD1222 COVID-19 vaccine. This clonotype was obtained from an adult who received the AZD1222 COVID-19 vaccine. This specimen consisted of peripheral blood, obtained 28 days after the second AZD1222 dose.

The chain's CDR3 is CASSTAGARGIWNSPLHF. CDR3 nucleotide sequence: TGTGCCAGTAGTACCGCAGGGGCCAGGGGGATATGGAATTCACCCCTCCACTTT. The V and J genes are TRBV19 and TRBJ1-6; 7 bases map to TRBD1. Germline trimming cut 4 bases from V and 7 bases from J; bases unmatched to any gene: 16. The germline V gene has CDR1 LNHDA and CDR2 SQIVND (reference sequence). The CDR3 is made up of 18 amino acids.